The following is a T cell receptor beta chain sequence with its context. The table came from immunoSEQ multiplex PCR; TCRdb's copy has only in-frame clones and leaves some out. This sample has about 94,000 clones, with roughly nine tenths found just once. The data stem from a study of control samples from healthy donors and cancer patients. The length of the CDR3 is 16 residues. The V segment lost 2 bases and the J segment 0 bases; nucleotides outside the gene matches: 6. The germline V gene encodes CDR1 MNHNS and CDR2 SASEGT. The receptor's source is a woman aged 18-29 years in good health. The chain recombines TRBV6-1 with TRBJ1-1; 7 bases are a match to TRBD1. The sequenced sample consisted of blood. CDR3 loop: CASSEKQGRLNTEAFF. DNA of the CDR3: TGTGCCAGCAGTGAAAAACAGGGGAGGCTGAACACTGAAGCTTTCTTT.